This is a list of T cell receptor beta chains from one sample in a study of T cell responses to AZD1222 COVID-19 vaccine. The data were produced by immunoSEQ multiplex PCR, yet TCRdb's version contains in-frame clones alone and is incomplete. The data contain roughly 200,000 clones, approximately 94% of them singletons. Sequenced material: peripheral blood, taken 28 days after the second dose of the MenACWY control vaccine. These receptors all stem from an adult who received the MenACWY meningococcal vaccine as a control. Both conserved end residues are part of each CDR3. D genes are given only for firm matches. Clone size appears in some rows only: once, few, many, or a class for an expanded clone.

>TRBJ2-2|TRBV7-9|NA|TRBD1
TGTGCCAGCAGCCAGTCGGGACAGGGGGCCTCCGGGGAGCTGTTTTTT
CASSQSGQGASGELFF
>TRBJ2-1|TRBV11-2|NA|TRBD2
TGTGCCAGCAGCGCTAGCGGGAGGAACAATGAGCAGTTCTTC
CASSASGRNNEQFF
>TRBJ2-2|TRBV6-2/TRBV6-3|NA|NA
TGTGCCAGCAGTTTCGACAGAGCCGGGGAGCTGTTTTTT
CASSFDRAGELFF
>TRBJ2-1|TRBV7-2|NA|TRBD1
TGTGCCAGCAGCAAACGAGGAGGGACAGGGGGGAACAATGAGCAGTTCTTC
CASSKRGGTGGNNEQFF
>TRBJ1-5|TRBV9|NA|NA
TGTGCCAGCAGCGACAGCCTCCATAATAGCAATCAGCCCCAGCATTTT
CASSDSLHNSNQPQHF
>TRBJ2-7|TRBV30|once|TRBD1
TGTGCCTGGAGTGGGACAGGGGCACGGGACGAGCAGTACTTC
CAWSGTGARDEQYF
>TRBJ1-1|TRBV9|NA|NA
TGTGCCAGCAGCATTACAGGGAAGAGGGACACTGAAGCTTTCTTT
CASSITGKRDTEAFF
>TRBJ1-2|TRBV6-5|NA|NA
TGTGCCAGCTACGGGGGGCCTAACTATGGCTACACCTTC
CASYGGPNYGYTF
>TRBJ2-1|TRBV2|NA|NA
TGTGCCAGCAGCGCCGAGCCCGCCCGGATCTACAATGAGCAGTTCTTC
CASSAEPARIYNEQFF
>TRBJ1-3|TRBV30|NA|NA
TGTGCCTGGAGTAATCCAGGAGGAAACACCATATATTTT
CAWSNPGGNTIYF
>TRBJ2-2|TRBV27|once|TRBD2
TGTGCCAGCAGTCGGGGGGCCGGGGAGCTGTTTTTT
CASSRGAGELFF
>TRBJ2-7|TRBV11-2|NA|TRBD1
TGTGCCAGCAGCTTGGGCAGGGGGTTGGGCTACGAGCAGTACTTC
CASSLGRGLGYEQYF
>TRBJ1-5|TRBV7-4|NA|TRBD1
TGTGCCAGCAGCTACGGACAGGCCGAGCCGTATAGCAATCAGCCCCAGCATTTT
CASSYGQAEPYSNQPQHF
>TRBJ2-1|TRBV5-1|NA|TRBD1
TGCGCCAGCAGTCGCGACAGGGCGGGCGTCAATGAGCAGTTCTTC
CASSRDRAGVNEQFF
>TRBJ2-1|TRBV5-5|NA|TRBD1
TGTGCCAGCAGCTTGACAGGGGACTCCTACAATGAGCAGTTCTTC
CASSLTGDSYNEQFF
>TRBJ2-5|TRBV7-9|once|TRBD2
TGTGCCAGCAGCGACAGCGGGAGAGAGACCCAGTACTTC
CASSDSGRETQYF
>TRBJ2-7|TRBV30|NA|NA
TGTGCCTGGAGGACCGGGGGGCAAGCGGGGTTCTACGAGCAGTACTTC
CAWRTGGQAGFYEQYF
>TRBJ2-2|TRBV3-1/TRBV3-2|NA|NA
TGTGCCAGCAGCCAGGAGAACACCGGGGAGCTGTTTTTT
CASSQENTGELFF
>TRBJ2-2|TRBV5-6|NA|TRBD1
TGTGCCAGCAGCCCTGACAGGGGCTCCAACACCGGGGAGCTGTTTTTT
CASSPDRGSNTGELFF
>TRBJ2-5|TRBV4-1|NA|NA
TGCGCCAGCAGCCAAGGGACGTGGGAGACCCAGTACTTC
CASSQGTWETQYF
>TRBJ2-5|TRBV5-6|NA|NA
TGTGCCAGCAGCTTGCGAGAGACCCAGTACTTC
CASSLRETQYF
>TRBJ1-4|TRBV7-9|NA|NA
TGTGCCAGCAGCTTAGAGGGCAGAACTAATGAAAAACTGTTTTTT
CASSLEGRTNEKLFF
>TRBJ2-3|TRBV12-3/TRBV12-4|NA|NA
TGTGCCAGCAGTTTGGCAACTAGTCTTGCGCAGTATTTT
CASSLATSLAQYF
>TRBJ2-2|TRBV19|NA|NA
TGTGCCAGTAGGGAGCCGAGCACCGGGGAGCTGTTTTTT
CASREPSTGELFF
>TRBJ2-7|TRBV27|NA|NA
TGTGCCAGTCCTTCCAGACGGTGCTACGAGCAGTACTTC
CASPSRRCYEQYF
>TRBJ1-6|TRBV7-7|NA|NA
TGTGCCAGCAGCTCTCAGGATAGGCTCTTGGGTCCCCTCCACTTT
CASSSQDRLLGPLHF
>TRBJ2-7|TRBV28|NA|TRBD2
TGTGCCAGCAGTTTTCGGGGGGTTTATGTCTTC
CASSFRGVYVF
>TRBJ2-1|TRBV4-1|NA|TRBD1
TGCGCCAGCAGCCCTTATATGGACGCCGGGACAGGGTTTGAGCAGTTCTTC
CASSPYMDAGTGFEQFF
>TRBJ1-5|TRBV6-2/TRBV6-3|NA|NA
TGTGCCAGCAGTTCGGGCAATCAGCCCCAGCATTTT
CASSSGNQPQHF
>TRBJ1-1|TRBV29-1|once|NA
TGCAGCGTCTCCCTGAAGGGGCGGTACACTGAAGCTTTCTTT
CSVSLKGRYTEAFF
>TRBJ2-7|TRBV28|NA|NA
TGTGCCAGCAGGGCTAGTTATCCCCGTCGCTACGAGCAGTACTTC
CASRASYPRRYEQYF
>TRBJ2-1|TRBV7-2|NA|TRBD2
TGTGCCAGCAGCCCCGGGGGGCTAGCGGGGGGGTTCGGCTACAATGAGCAGTTCTTC
CASSPGGLAGGFGYNEQFF
>TRBJ1-1|TRBV7-3|NA|NA
TGTGCCAGCAGCTTAACTTGGAACACTGAAGCTTTCTTT
CASSLTWNTEAFF
>TRBJ1-1|TRBV19|NA|NA
TGTGCCAGTAGTCTCGACAGGTGGAGCACTGAAGCTTTCTTT
CASSLDRWSTEAFF
>TRBJ1-2|TRBV2|NA|NA
TGTGCCAGCAGAAACGACATCTATGGCTACACCTTC
CASRNDIYGYTF
>TRBJ1-5|TRBV27|NA|NA
TGTGCCAGCAGTCCCATCAATCAGCCCCAGCATTTT
CASSPINQPQHF
>TRBJ2-1|TRBV29-1|NA|NA
TGCAGCGTTGACGGCAGGGCCCCTTACAATGAGCAGTTCTTC
CSVDGRAPYNEQFF
>TRBJ1-2|TRBV28|NA|NA
TGTGCCAGCAGTCCCTCGTTGGGAAGTCGAAATCGTGACTACACCTTC
CASSPSLGSRNRDYTF
>TRBJ2-1|TRBV6-5|NA|NA
TGTGCCAGCACCCCCCGGCGGGCCTACAATGAGCAGTTCTTC
CASTPRRAYNEQFF
>TRBJ1-1|TRBV12-5|NA|NA
TGTGCTAGTGGTACGACGAACACTGAAGCTTTCTTT
CASGTTNTEAFF
>TRBJ2-2|TRBV13|few|NA
TGTGCCAGCAGCTCCCGGGTATACCGGGGCACCGGGGAGCTGTTTTTT
CASSSRVYRGTGELFF
>TRBJ1-3|TRBV3-1/TRBV3-2|NA|TRBD1
TGTGCCAGCAGCCAAGACCAGGGAGGGACAGGCATATATCCTGGAAACACCATATATTTT
CASSQDQGGTGIYPGNTIYF
>TRBJ2-2|TRBV7-9|NA|NA
TGTGCCAGCAGCTTAGGACAGACGGCCAACGGGGAGCTGTTTTTT
CASSLGQTANGELFF
>TRBJ2-2|TRBV7-3|NA|NA
TGTGCCAGCAGCTTAGCGGACCCTCCCGGGGAGCTGTTTTTT
CASSLADPPGELFF
>TRBJ2-2|TRBV5-1|NA|NA
TGCGCCAGCAGCTTGGGAGACAGGAACACCGGGGAGCTGTTTTTT
CASSLGDRNTGELFF
>TRBJ2-7|TRBV18|NA|NA
TGTGCCAGCTCACCAGGGGGTCACAGCTCCTACGAGCAGTACTTC
CASSPGGHSSYEQYF
>TRBJ2-7|TRBV18|NA|TRBD1
TGTGCCAGCTCACCCGGGACAGGAATCCTCTACGAGCAGTACTTC
CASSPGTGILYEQYF
>TRBJ2-5|TRBV10-3|NA|NA
TGTGCCATCAGTGGGATGGAAGAAGAGACCCAGTACTTC
CAISGMEEETQYF
>TRBJ2-3|TRBV6-5|NA|NA
TGTGCCAGCAGTTACGAAGCTAGCACAGATACGCAGTATTTT
CASSYEASTDTQYF
>TRBJ2-3|TRBV7-2|NA|TRBD2
TGTGCCAGCAGCTTGGCGGGAGGGTTAGATACGCAGTATTTT
CASSLAGGLDTQYF